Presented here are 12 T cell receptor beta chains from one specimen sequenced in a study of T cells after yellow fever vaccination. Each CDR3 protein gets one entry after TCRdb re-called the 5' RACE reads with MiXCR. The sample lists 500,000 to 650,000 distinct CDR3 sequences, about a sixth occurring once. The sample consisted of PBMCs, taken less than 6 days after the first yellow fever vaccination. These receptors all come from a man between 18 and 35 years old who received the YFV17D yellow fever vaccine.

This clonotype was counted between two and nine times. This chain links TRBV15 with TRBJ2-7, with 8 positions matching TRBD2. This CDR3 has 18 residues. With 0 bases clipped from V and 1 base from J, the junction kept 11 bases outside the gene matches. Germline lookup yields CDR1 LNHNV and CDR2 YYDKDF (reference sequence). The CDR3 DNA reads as TGTGCCACCAGCAGAGAAGACCCTCGGGCTAGCGGGTCCTACGAGCAGTACTTC. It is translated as CATSREDPRASGSYEQYF.

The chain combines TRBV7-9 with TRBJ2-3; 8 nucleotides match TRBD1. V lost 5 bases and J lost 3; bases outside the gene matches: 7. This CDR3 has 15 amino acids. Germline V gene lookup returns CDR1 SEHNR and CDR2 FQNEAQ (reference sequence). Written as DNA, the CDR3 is TGTGCCAGCAGCCCCGGGACAGGATTTACAGATACGCAGTATTTT. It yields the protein CASSPGTGFTDTQYF.

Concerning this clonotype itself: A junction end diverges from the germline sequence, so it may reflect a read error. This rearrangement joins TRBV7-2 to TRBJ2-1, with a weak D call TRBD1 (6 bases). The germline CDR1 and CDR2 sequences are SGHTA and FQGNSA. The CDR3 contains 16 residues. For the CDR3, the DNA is TGTGCCAGCACCCCCAGGTGGACAGCCGACTACAGTGAGCAGTTCTTC. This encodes CASTPRWTADYSEQFF.

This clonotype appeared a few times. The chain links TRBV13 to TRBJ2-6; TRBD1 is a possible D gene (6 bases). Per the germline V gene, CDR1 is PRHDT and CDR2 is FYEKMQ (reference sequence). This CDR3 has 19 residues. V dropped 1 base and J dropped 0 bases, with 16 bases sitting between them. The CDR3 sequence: CASSLVRQAANSGANVLTF. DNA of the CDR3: TGTGCCAGCAGCTTAGTCCGACAGGCGGCCAACTCTGGGGCCAACGTCCTGACTTTC.

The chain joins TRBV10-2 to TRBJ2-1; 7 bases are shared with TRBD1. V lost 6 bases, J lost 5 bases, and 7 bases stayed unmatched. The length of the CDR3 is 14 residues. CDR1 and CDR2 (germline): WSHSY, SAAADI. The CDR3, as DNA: TGCGCCAGCAGCCAGGGGGAAAAAAACAATGAGCAGTTCTTC. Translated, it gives CASSQGEKNNEQFF.

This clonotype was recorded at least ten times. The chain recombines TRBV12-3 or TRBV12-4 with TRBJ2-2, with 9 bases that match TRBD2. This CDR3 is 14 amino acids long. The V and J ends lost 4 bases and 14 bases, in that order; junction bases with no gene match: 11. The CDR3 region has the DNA TGTGCCAGCAGTTCCGTGGGGGCGGGGGGGAAACTGTTTTTT. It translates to CASSSVGAGGKLFF.

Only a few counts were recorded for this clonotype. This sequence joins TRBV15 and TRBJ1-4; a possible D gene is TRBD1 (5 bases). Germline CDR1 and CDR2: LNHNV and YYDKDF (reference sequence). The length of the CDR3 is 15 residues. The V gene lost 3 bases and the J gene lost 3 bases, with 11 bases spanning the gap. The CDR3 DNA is TGTGCCACCAGCAGGTGGGGGGAGGCTAATGAAAAACTGTTTTTT. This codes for CATSRWGEANEKLFF.

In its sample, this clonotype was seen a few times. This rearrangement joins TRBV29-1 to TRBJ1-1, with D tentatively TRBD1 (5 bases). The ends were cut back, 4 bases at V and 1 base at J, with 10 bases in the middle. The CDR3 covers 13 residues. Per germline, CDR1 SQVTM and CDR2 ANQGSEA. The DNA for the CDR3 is TGCAGCGTTGGGGGGAGGTGGAACACTGAAGCTTTCTTT. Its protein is CSVGGRWNTEAFF.

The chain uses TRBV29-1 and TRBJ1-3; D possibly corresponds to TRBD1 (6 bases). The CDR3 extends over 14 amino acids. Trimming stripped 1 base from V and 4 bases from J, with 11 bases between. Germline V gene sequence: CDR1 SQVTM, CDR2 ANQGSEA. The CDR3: CSVEAGEKGNTIYF. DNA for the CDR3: TGCAGCGTTGAAGCAGGGGAGAAAGGAAACACCATATATTTT.

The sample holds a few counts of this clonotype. The chain's CDR3 is CASSPPRAGGSYEQYF. The CDR3 nucleotides read TGTGCCAGCAGCCCCCCCAGGGCGGGGGGCTCCTACGAGCAGTACTTC. The rearrangement links TRBV12-3 or TRBV12-4 to TRBJ2-7; 8 nucleotides align to TRBD2. CDR3 length: 16 amino acids. Losses at the gene ends were 6 bases for V and 0 bases for J; bases not matched to a gene: 10.

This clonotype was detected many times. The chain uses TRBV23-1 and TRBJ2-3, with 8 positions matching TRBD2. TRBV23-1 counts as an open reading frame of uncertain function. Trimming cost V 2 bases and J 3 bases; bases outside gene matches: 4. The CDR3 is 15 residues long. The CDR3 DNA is TGCGCCAGCAGTCAAGGTAGCGGGGAGACAGATACGCAGTATTTT. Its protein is CASSQGSGETDTQYF.

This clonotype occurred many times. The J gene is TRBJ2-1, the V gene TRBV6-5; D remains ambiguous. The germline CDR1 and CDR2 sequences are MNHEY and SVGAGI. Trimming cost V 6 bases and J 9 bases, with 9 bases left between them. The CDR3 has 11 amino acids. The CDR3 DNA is TGTGCCAGCAGGGTTGGGGTTGAGCAGTTCTTC. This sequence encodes CASRVGVEQFF.